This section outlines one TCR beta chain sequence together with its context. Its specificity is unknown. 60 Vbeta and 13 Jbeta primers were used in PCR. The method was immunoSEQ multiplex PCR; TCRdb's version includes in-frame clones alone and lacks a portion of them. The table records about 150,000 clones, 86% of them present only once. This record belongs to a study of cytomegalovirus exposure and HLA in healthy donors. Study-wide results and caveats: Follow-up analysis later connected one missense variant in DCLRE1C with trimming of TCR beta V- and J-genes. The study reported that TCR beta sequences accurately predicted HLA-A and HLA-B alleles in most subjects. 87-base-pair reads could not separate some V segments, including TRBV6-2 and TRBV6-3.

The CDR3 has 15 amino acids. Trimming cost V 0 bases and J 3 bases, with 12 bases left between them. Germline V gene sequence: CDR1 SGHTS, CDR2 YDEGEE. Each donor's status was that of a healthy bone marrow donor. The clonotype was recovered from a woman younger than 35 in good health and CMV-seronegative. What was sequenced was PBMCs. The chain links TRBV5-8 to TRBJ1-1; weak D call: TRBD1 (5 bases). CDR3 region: CASSLAFGGDTEAFF. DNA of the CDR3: TGTGCCAGCAGCTTGGCCTTCGGGGGGGACACTGAAGCTTTCTTT.